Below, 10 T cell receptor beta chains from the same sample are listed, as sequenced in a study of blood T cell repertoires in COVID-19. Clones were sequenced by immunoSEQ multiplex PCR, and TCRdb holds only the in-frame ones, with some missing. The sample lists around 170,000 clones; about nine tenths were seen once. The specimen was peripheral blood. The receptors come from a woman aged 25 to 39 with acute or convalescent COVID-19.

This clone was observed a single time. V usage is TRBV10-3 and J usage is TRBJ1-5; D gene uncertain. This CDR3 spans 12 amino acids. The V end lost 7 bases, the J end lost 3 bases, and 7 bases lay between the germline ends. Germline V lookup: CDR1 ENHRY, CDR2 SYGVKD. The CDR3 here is CAIMSINQPQHF. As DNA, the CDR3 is TGTGCCATCATGTCCATCAATCAGCCCCAGCATTTT.

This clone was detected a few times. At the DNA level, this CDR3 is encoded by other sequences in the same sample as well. The CDR3 here is CASRLAGTGELFF. CDR3 nucleotides: TGTGCCAGCAGGTTAGCCGGTACCGGGGAGCTGTTTTTT. The rearrangement links TRBV6-5 to TRBJ2-2; no clear D gene. Deletions cut 6 bases from V and 5 bases from J, with 10 bases between. The germline CDR1 and CDR2 sequences are MNHEY and SVGAGI. The CDR3 totals 13 residues.

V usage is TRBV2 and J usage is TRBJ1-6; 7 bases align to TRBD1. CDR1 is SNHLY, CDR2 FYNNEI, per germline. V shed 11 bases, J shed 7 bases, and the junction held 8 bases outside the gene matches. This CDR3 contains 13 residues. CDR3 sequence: CACTPGQNSPLHF. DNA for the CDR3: TGTGCCTGCACACCGGGACAGAATTCACCCCTCCACTTT.

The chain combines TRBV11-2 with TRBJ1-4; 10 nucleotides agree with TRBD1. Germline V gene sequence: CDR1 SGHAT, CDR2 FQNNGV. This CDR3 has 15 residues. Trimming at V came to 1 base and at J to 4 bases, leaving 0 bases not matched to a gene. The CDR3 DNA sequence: TGTGCCAGCAGCTTAGGGACAGGGGGTAATGAAAAACTGTTTTTT. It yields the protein CASSLGTGGNEKLFF.

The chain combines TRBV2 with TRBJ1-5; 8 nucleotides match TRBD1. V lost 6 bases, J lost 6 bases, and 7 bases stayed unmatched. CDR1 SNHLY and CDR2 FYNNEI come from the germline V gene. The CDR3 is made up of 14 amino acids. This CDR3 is CASRMDRVGQPQHF. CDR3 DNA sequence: TGTGCCAGCAGGATGGACAGGGTGGGTCAGCCCCAGCATTTT.

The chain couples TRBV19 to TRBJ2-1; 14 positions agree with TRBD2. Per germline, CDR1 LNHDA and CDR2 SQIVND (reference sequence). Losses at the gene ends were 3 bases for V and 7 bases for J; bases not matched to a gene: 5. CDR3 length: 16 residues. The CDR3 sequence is CASSILGLAGGNEQFF. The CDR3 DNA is TGTGCCAGTAGTATCCTCGGACTAGCGGGAGGAAATGAGCAGTTCTTC.

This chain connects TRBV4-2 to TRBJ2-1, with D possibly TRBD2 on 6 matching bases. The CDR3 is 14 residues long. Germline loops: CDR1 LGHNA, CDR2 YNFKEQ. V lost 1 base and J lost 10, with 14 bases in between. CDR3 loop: CASSQAGVSREQFF. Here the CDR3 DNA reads TGTGCCAGCAGCCAAGCGGGAGTGTCACGGGAGCAGTTCTTC.

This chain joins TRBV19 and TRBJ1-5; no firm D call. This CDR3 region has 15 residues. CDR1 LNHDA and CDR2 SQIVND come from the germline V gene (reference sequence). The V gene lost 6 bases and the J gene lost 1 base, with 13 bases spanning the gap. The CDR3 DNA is TGTGCCAGTAGCCGTCTCCAGTGGAGCAATCAGCCCCAGCATTTT. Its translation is CASSRLQWSNQPQHF.

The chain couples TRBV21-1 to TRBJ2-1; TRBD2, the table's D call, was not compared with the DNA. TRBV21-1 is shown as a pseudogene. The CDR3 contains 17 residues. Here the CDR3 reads CASSKEGAQSSYNEQFF. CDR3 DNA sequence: TGTGCCAGCAGCAAAGAGGGAGCGCAGAGCTCCTACAATGAGCAGTTCTTC.

The CDR3 region has the DNA TGTGCCAGCAGCGTAGGGGACACCTACTCTGGGGCCAACGTCCTGACTTTC. Residues: CASSVGDTYSGANVLTF. J is TRBJ2-6 and V is TRBV9, with a weak D call TRBD1 (6 bases). This CDR3 comprises 17 residues. Germline V lookup: CDR1 SGDLS, CDR2 YYNGEE. Trimming shortened V by 0 bases and J by 0 bases, and 10 bases separated the two germline ends.